These 5 T cell receptor beta chains were all obtained from the same sample, sequenced in a study of blood T cell repertoires in COVID-19. Sequencing was performed with immunoSEQ multiplex PCR; in TCRdb, only in-frame clones are kept and a portion is missing. The repertoire holds over 200,000 clones, with roughly 85% as singletons. Sequencing used peripheral blood. The receptors shown here come from a woman aged 18-29 years who had recovered from COVID-19.

The gene calls are TRBV27 and TRBJ1-6; no clear D. V lost 2 bases and J lost 7, with 6 bases in between. Per germline, CDR1 MNHEY and CDR2 SMNVEV (reference sequence). The CDR3 extends over 13 amino acids. The CDR3 loop is CASSLLRNSPLHF. Written as DNA, the CDR3 is TGTGCCAGCAGTTTACTCAGAAATTCACCCCTCCACTTT.

The chain recombines TRBV9 with TRBJ2-7; 9 bases fit TRBD1. Germline CDR1 and CDR2: SGDLS and YYNGEE. There are 15 residues in the CDR3. Trimming cost V 3 bases and J 4 bases; bases outside gene matches: 8. The CDR3 spells CASSGTGQGIYEQYF. CDR3 nucleotides: TGTGCCAGCAGCGGGACGGGACAGGGTATTTACGAGCAGTACTTC.

This chain connects TRBV5-5 to TRBJ2-7; 7 bases align to TRBD1. Germline loops: CDR1 SGHKS, CDR2 YYEKEE (reference sequence). With V trimmed by 2 bases and J by 3 bases, 5 bases remained unmatched. This CDR3 has 14 amino acids. The CDR3 DNA is TGTGCCAGCAGCTTCGGACAGGAAGGCTACGAGCAGTACTTC. The encoded protein is CASSFGQEGYEQYF.

This chain uses TRBV19 with TRBJ2-7; possible D gene TRBD1, 6 bases. This CDR3 region has 13 residues. V lost 6 bases and J lost 5, with 14 bases in between. CDR1 LNHDA and CDR2 SQIVND come from the germline V gene (reference sequence). CDR3 in amino acids: CASSWTVLDEQYF. CDR3 coding DNA: TGTGCCAGTAGCTGGACAGTACTCGACGAGCAGTACTTC.

V usage is TRBV9 and J usage is TRBJ1-3; TRBD1 might be the D (5 bases). The germline V gene has CDR1 SGDLS and CDR2 YYNGEE. There are 15 residues in the CDR3. V lost 0 bases to trimming and J lost 3 bases, with 10 bases between them. CDR3 amino acids: CASSVGSGVGNTIYF. The CDR3 region has the DNA TGTGCCAGCAGCGTAGGGTCGGGGGTTGGAAACACCATATATTTT. The full variable domain, completed using reference TRBV9 and TRBJ1-3, is DSGVTQTPKHLITATGQRVTLRCSPRSGDLSVYWYQQSLDQGLQFLIQYYNGEERAKGNILERFSAQQFPDLHSELNLSSLELGDSALYFCASSVGSGVGNTIYFGEGSWLTVV.